This TCR beta chain derives from a study of beta chain features in type 1 diabetes. Populations isolated by sorting all had purity greater than 95%. Germline loops: CDR1 KGHSH, CDR2 LQKENI. V shed 5 bases, J shed 2 bases, and the junction held 11 bases outside the gene matches. The CDR3 has 16 residues. Expressed TCRB transcripts were sequenced after all isolated RNA was converted to cDNA. Clones were sequenced by immunoSEQ multiplex PCR, and TCRdb holds only the in-frame ones, with some missing. There are hundreds of thousands of clones in the sample; about 30% occur only once, and 0.06% to 0.07% lies in the top ten.

The sequenced material came from naive CD4+ T cells from blood. The chain carries TRBV18 and TRBJ2-7, with 8 bases matching TRBD2. This clonotype originated in a man between 18 and 35 years old in good health. The CDR3 nucleotides read TGTGCCAGCTCAACAGGCAACCTAGCGGGCCCCTACGAGCAGTACTTC. Protein product: CASSTGNLAGPYEQYF.